Below are 15 T cell receptor beta chains sequenced from a single sample in a study of blood T cell repertoires in COVID-19. Measured with immunoSEQ multiplex PCR; TCRdb has only the in-frame clones, and not every one. The data contain under 200,000 clones, over 75% of them singletons. Source material: PBMCs or T cells enriched from blood (not recorded which). The receptors stem from a woman aged 50 to 60 who had recovered from COVID-19.

The chain combines TRBV11-2 with TRBJ1-2; 10 positions agree with TRBD1. CDR1 is SGHAT and CDR2 is FQNNGV in the germline V gene. The CDR3 runs to 16 residues. V shed 1 base, J shed 5 bases, and the junction held 7 bases outside the gene matches. CDR3 DNA sequence: TGTGCCAGCAGCTTAGCGGGACAGGGGAATAGTTATGGCTACACCTTC. Amino acids: CASSLAGQGNSYGYTF.

This clone was counted a few times. V usage is TRBV5-1 and J usage is TRBJ2-1; TRBD2 matches at 10 bases. CDR3 length: 16 residues. Losses at the gene ends were 4 bases for V and 6 bases for J; bases not matched to a gene: 10. Germline CDR1 and CDR2: SGHRS and YFSETQ. The CDR3 DNA is TGCGCCAGCAGCGACCAAGCGGGAGGGTCGGGCAATGAGCAGTTCTTC. It encodes CASSDQAGGSGNEQFF.

The rearrangement uses TRBV28 and TRBJ2-1, with D perhaps matching TRBD1 (8 bases). Germline-derived CDR1 and CDR2 are MDHEN and SYDVKM. Trimming cost V 5 bases and J 0 bases, with 26 bases left between them. This CDR3 comprises 20 residues. The CDR3: CASSMRTGWRESSSYNEQFF. In DNA, the CDR3 is TGTGCCAGCAGTATGCGGACAGGGTGGCGGGAGTCAAGCTCCTACAATGAGCAGTTCTTC.

V gene TRBV28 combines with J gene TRBJ1-1; 7 nucleotides line up with TRBD1. The CDR3 is 14 amino acids. Germline loops: CDR1 MDHEN, CDR2 SYDVKM. The trim removed 5 bases at V and 3 bases at J, leaving 6 bases unmatched. CDR3 nucleotide sequence: TGTGCCAGCAGTGATAACAGGGGAGACACTGAAGCTTTCTTT. It yields the protein CASSDNRGDTEAFF.

The chain is built from TRBV19 and TRBJ1-1, with unresolved D. CDR1 and CDR2 from the germline V gene are LNHDA and SQIVND (reference sequence). The CDR3 is 15 residues long. V dropped 0 bases and J dropped 8 bases, with 16 bases sitting between them. CDR3 sequence (DNA): TGTGCCAGTAGTATAGACCTCCGGTTCGGTTCCGAAGCTTTCTTT. Amino acid sequence: CASSIDLRFGSEAFF.

This chain joins TRBV14 and TRBJ2-1; 12 bases line up with TRBD2. V dropped 4 bases and J dropped 4; count of bases not matched to a gene: 5. The CDR3 sequence is 16 residues long. Germline values: CDR1 SGHDN, CDR2 FVKESK. The CDR3, as DNA: TGTGCCAGCAGCCTTCGGACTAGCGGGGAGTACAATGAGCAGTTCTTC. Translating it yields CASSLRTSGEYNEQFF.

The chain couples TRBV28 to TRBJ1-1; D unclear. The CDR3 covers 15 residues. V was clipped by 6 bases and J by 5 bases, with 19 bases between them. In germline, CDR1 is MDHEN, CDR2 SYDVKM. This CDR3 is CASSQFGVRQTEAFF. As DNA, the CDR3 is TGTGCCAGCAGCCAGTTTGGCGTGCGGCAAACTGAAGCTTTCTTT. The whole variable domain, remainder taken from reference TRBV28 and TRBJ1-1, is DVKVTQSSRYLVKRTGEKVFLECVQDMDHENMFWYRQDPGLGLRLIYFSYDVKMKEKGDIPEGYSVSREKKERFSLILESASTNQTSMYLCASSQFGVRQTEAFFGQGTRLTVV.

A single count supports this clone. The chain joins TRBV6-2 or TRBV6-3 to TRBJ2-1; 15 nucleotides align to TRBD2. The CDR3 contains 18 residues. CDR1 and CDR2 from the germline V gene are MNHEY and SVGEGT. V was clipped by 2 bases and J by 3 bases; unmatched bases: 5. Written as DNA, the CDR3 is TGTGCCAGCAGTTACGGGGGACTAGCGGGAGGAGTCTACAATGAGCAGTTCTTC. Protein sequence: CASSYGGLAGGVYNEQFF.

The V gene is TRBV18, the J gene TRBJ2-2; 10 bases line up with TRBD1. Per germline, CDR1 KGHSH and CDR2 LQKENI. Germline trimming cut 0 bases from V and 5 bases from J; bases unmatched to any gene: 3. There are 16 residues in the CDR3. Written as DNA, the CDR3 is TGTGCCAGCTCACCACCGACAGGGGGCTTTACCGGGGAGCTGTTTTTT. Translated, it gives CASSPPTGGFTGELFF.

The J gene is TRBJ2-3, the V gene TRBV7-2; D unclear. V lost 3 bases and J 2 bases, leaving 12 bases between the germline ends. Germline values: CDR1 SGHTA, CDR2 FQGNSA. The CDR3 totals 15 residues. CDR3 in DNA: TGTGCCAGCAGCTTCAGGCCCCGATCCACAGATACGCAGTATTTT. It translates to CASSFRPRSTDTQYF.

This chain links TRBV12-3 or TRBV12-4 with TRBJ2-2; D perhaps matches TRBD2 (5 bases). V was pared by 7 bases and J by 6 bases, with 12 bases between. The CDR3 consists of 13 residues. The CDR3 region is CASTSTGSGELFF. In nucleotides, the CDR3 is TGTGCCAGCACCTCAACGGGATCCGGGGAGCTGTTTTTT.

The V and J genes are TRBV7-9 and TRBJ1-1, with D possibly TRBD1 on 6 matching bases. The V end lost 5 bases, the J end lost 2 bases, and 15 bases lay between the germline ends. The CDR3 runs to 15 residues. Germline V gene lookup returns CDR1 SEHNR and CDR2 FQNEAQ (reference sequence). The CDR3 DNA sequence: TGTGCCAGCAGCCCAAGGACAGACACAAACACTGAAGCTTTCTTT. It is translated as CASSPRTDTNTEAFF. Full variable domain (remainder filled in from reference TRBV7-9 and TRBJ1-1): DTGVSQNPRHKITKRGQNVTFRCDPISEHNRLYWYRQTLGQGPEFLTYFQNEAQLEKSRLLSDRFSAERPKGSFSTLEIQRTEQGDSAMYLCASSPRTDTNTEAFFGQGTRLTVV.

V is TRBV30 and J is TRBJ2-3; a possible D gene is TRBD2 (5 bases). Germline V gives CDR1 GTSNPN, CDR2 SVGIG (reference sequence). The CDR3 contains 15 residues. With 0 bases removed from V and 0 bases from J, the gap between germline ends came to 10 bases. The CDR3 DNA sequence: TGTGCCTGGAGTGTACTACTAGTCAGCACAGATACGCAGTATTTT. Protein product: CAWSVLLVSTDTQYF. Drawing the rest from reference TRBV30 and TRBJ2-3, the complete variable domain is SQTIHQWPATLVQPVGSPLSLECTVEGTSNPNLYWYRQAAGRGLQLLFYSVGIGQISSEVPQNLSASRPQDRQFILSSKKLLLSDSGFYLCAWSVLLVSTDTQYFGPGTRLTVL.

V usage is TRBV28 and J usage is TRBJ1-2; D is undetermined. CDR1 is MDHEN and CDR2 is SYDVKM in the germline V gene. The CDR3 is made up of 12 amino acids. V was pared by 3 bases and J by 9 bases, with 11 bases between. This CDR3 is CASSFFPGSYTF. The CDR3 DNA sequence: TGTGCCAGCAGTTTTTTCCCGGGGAGCTACACCTTC.

The chain has TRBV4-1 and TRBJ2-2; TRBD2 might be the D (6 bases). This CDR3 is 15 amino acids long. In germline, CDR1 is MGHRA, CDR2 YSYEKL. V lost 1 base and J 5 bases, leaving 11 bases between the germline ends. The DNA for the CDR3 is TGCGCCAGCAGCCAAGTGGACCGGGAGACCGGGGAGCTGTTTTTT. Translation: CASSQVDRETGELFF.